Sequencing of this TCR beta chain was carried out in a study of control samples from healthy donors and cancer patients (TCRdb year 2020). Preparation of the library involved the immunoSEQ multiplex PCR assay. Held by TCRdb, this immuneACCESS table contains in-frame sequences only and omits some clones. Under half of the omission traces to an unresolved V gene where checked; the cause of the rest is unknown. Within this sample are 150,000 to 200,000 clones, with roughly nine tenths of them counted one time only. The ten largest make up roughly 1.5% of the sample. On this clone: No antigen is known for it. No base quality values were provided; no much bigger clone lies one nucleotide off.

The CDR3 runs 14 residues from the cysteine to the phenylalanine. The kept DNA is CDR3 alone, 42 bases in frame from the first base. V and J lose 1 base and 7 bases, and a span of 10 bases separates them. Based on the germline V gene (reference sequence), the CDR1 and CDR2 sequences are LGHDT and YNNKEL. The clonotype originates from a man aged 25-40 years in good health. Sequenced material: blood. Here the chain combines TRBV3-1 (or the pseudogene TRBV3-2) and TRBJ1-4; the D gene cannot be resolved reliably. Here is the DNA: TGTGCCAGCAGCCAAGCCGACAAAACTGAAAAACTGTTTTTT. Translated, it reads CASSQADKTEKLFF.